This T cell receptor (beta chain) was obtained from a study of blood T cell repertoires in COVID-19. On the study more broadly: Sample material is recorded as cDNA or gDNA derived from T cells, B-cell-depleted T cells, or PBMCs.

V gave up 6 bases and J gave up 0 bases; unmatched junction bases: 9. The CDR3 spans 16 residues. Germline CDR1 is LNHNV and CDR2 is YYDKDF (reference sequence). Using immunoSEQ multiplex PCR, the repertoire was profiled, and TCRdb retains in-frame clones only, with some absent. The sample shows 120,000 or so clones, roughly 90% of them seen only once. The rearrangement links TRBV15 to TRBJ2-3, with 7 bases matching TRBD2. The sequence was obtained from a woman aged 80 or over with acute or convalescent COVID-19. The sequenced sample consisted of peripheral blood. CDR3 residues: CATRVGTGGSTDTQYF. The CDR3 coding sequence is TGTGCCACCAGAGTAGGTACGGGGGGTAGCACAGATACGCAGTATTTT. The complete variable domain, with remaining parts taken from reference TRBV15 and TRBJ2-3, reads DAMVIQNPRYQVTQFGKPVTLSCSQTLNHNVMYWYQQKSSQAPKLLFHYYDKDFNNEADTPDNFQSRRPNTSFCFLDIRSPGLGDTAMYLCATRVGTGGSTDTQYFGPGTRLTVL.